The 27 T cell receptor beta chains reported below all come from one sample, sequenced in a study of T cell responses to AZD1222 COVID-19 vaccine. The data were produced by immunoSEQ multiplex PCR, yet TCRdb's version contains in-frame clones alone and is incomplete. The sample has roughly 120,000 clones; roughly 94% are singletons. The material sequenced was peripheral blood, taken on day 0 of AZD1222 vaccination. The receptors come from an adult in good health.

J is TRBJ1-3 and V is TRBV9; no clear D gene. The CDR3 is 12 residues long. Germline V gene data show CDR1 as SGDLS and CDR2 as YYNGEE. The germline V and J ends were trimmed by 0 bases and 6 bases, with 4 bases remaining between them. Here the CDR3 DNA reads TGTGCCAGCAGCGTAGTAGAAAACACCATATATTTT. This encodes CASSVVENTIYF. The variable domain in full, with the rest retrieved from reference TRBV9 and TRBJ1-3, is DSGVTQTPKHLITATGQRVTLRCSPRSGDLSVYWYQQSLDQGLQFLIQYYNGEERAKGNILERFSAQQFPDLHSELNLSSLELGDSALYFCASSVVENTIYFGEGSWLTVV.

This clone was observed a single time. The chain joins TRBV10-1 to TRBJ1-1, with a weak D call TRBD1 (6 bases). The V gene's germline CDR1 is WNHNN and CDR2 SYGVQD (reference sequence). The CDR3 length is 16 residues. The V end was cut by 3 bases, the J end by 6 bases, with 20 bases between. This chain's CDR3 is CASSDPGHDRPAEAFF. Written as DNA, the CDR3 is TGCGCCAGCAGTGACCCGGGACATGACAGGCCGGCTGAAGCTTTCTTT.

The chain has TRBV3-1 (or the pseudogene TRBV3-2) and TRBJ1-3; the D is unclear. Trimming cost V 2 bases and J 0 bases, with 5 bases left between them. The CDR3 covers 14 residues. Germline V gives CDR1 LGHDT, CDR2 YNNKEL (reference sequence). In DNA, the CDR3 is TGTGCCAGCAGCCAAAGAAACTCTGGAAACACCATATATTTT. This sequence encodes CASSQRNSGNTIYF.

This chain connects TRBV12-3 or TRBV12-4 to TRBJ2-7, with D unresolved. Trimming shortened V by 4 bases and J by 4 bases, and 2 bases separated the two germline ends. This CDR3 is built from 10 residues. CDR3 sequence reads: CASSCYEQYF. The CDR3 DNA follows: TGTGCCAGCAGTTGTTACGAGCAGTACTTC.

The chain employs TRBV10-1 and TRBJ2-3; D possibly corresponds to TRBD2 (5 bases). Per germline, CDR1 WNHNN and CDR2 SYGVQD (reference sequence). Deletions cut 5 bases from V and 1 base from J, with 16 bases between. The CDR3 covers 16 residues. In DNA form, the CDR3 reads TGCGCCAGCAGTTCAACCGACGGGCGGGGCACAGATACGCAGTATTTT. Protein product: CASSSTDGRGTDTQYF.

The chain is built from TRBV11-2 and TRBJ2-1, with D unresolved. V lost 1 base to trimming and J lost 0 bases, with 7 bases between them. This CDR3 is built from 15 residues. In germline, CDR1 is SGHAT, CDR2 FQNNGV. The CDR3 nucleotides are TGTGCCAGCAGCTTAGTAGCAAGCTCCTACAATGAGCAGTTCTTC. Translation: CASSLVASSYNEQFF. Complete variable domain (other parts from reference TRBV11-2 and TRBJ2-1): EAGVAQSPRYKIIEKRQSVAFWCNPISGHATLYWYQQILGQGPKLLIQFQNNGVVDDSQLPKDRFSAERLKGVDSTLKIQPAKLEDSAVYLCASSLVASSYNEQFFGPGTRLTVL.

This clone was found once. V gene TRBV5-8 combines with J gene TRBJ1-1; the D is unclear. The V gene's germline CDR1 is SGHTS and CDR2 YDEGEE. V lost 4 bases and J lost 10, with 17 bases in between. The CDR3 is 13 residues long. CDR3 amino acids: CASSTREGIGAFF. CDR3 nucleotide sequence: TGTGCCAGCAGCACGCGGGAGGGTATCGGAGCTTTCTTT.

This clone was seen once. The chain recombines TRBV2 with TRBJ1-6; TRBD1 is a possible D gene (6 bases). The CDR3 spans 15 residues. CDR1 and CDR2 from the germline V gene are SNHLY and FYNNEI. V lost 11 bases to trimming and J lost 7 bases, with 21 bases between them. The CDR3 DNA reads as TGTGCCCGCAACAGGGAGGGTTTCGGCAATTCACCCCTCCACTTT. Protein: CARNREGFGNSPLHF. Drawing the rest from reference TRBV2 and TRBJ1-6, the complete variable domain is EPEVTQTPSHQVTQMGQEVILRCVPISNHLYFYWYRQILGQKVEFLVSFYNNEISEKSEIFDDQFSVERPDGSNFTLKIRSTKLEDSAMYFCARNREGFGNSPLHFGNGTRLTVT.

The chain recombines TRBV5-8 with TRBJ2-7; D not certain. The CDR3 runs to 13 residues. The ends were cut back, 6 bases at V and 2 bases at J, with 12 bases in the middle. Germline V gives CDR1 SGHTS, CDR2 YDEGEE. In DNA form, the CDR3 reads TGTGCCAGCACCCTGGGCGGCACCTACGAGCAGTACTTC. Its protein is CASTLGGTYEQYF.

This clone has just one count. This rearrangement joins TRBV5-6 to TRBJ2-7; 7 bases are a match to TRBD1. Trimming removed 3 bases from V and 3 bases from J; junction bases left unmatched: 6. The V gene's germline CDR1 is SGHDT and CDR2 YYEEEE. The CDR3 spans 14 residues. CDR3 amino acids: CASSYRGQSYEQYF. CDR3 nucleotide sequence: TGTGCCAGCAGCTACCGGGGACAGAGCTACGAGCAGTACTTC.

This clone was observed a single time. The chain links TRBV2 to TRBJ2-4; D is possibly TRBD1 or TRBD2 (5 bases each). The CDR3 contains 16 residues. With 8 bases removed from V and 3 bases from J, the gap between germline ends came to 20 bases. Germline assignment: CDR1 SNHLY and CDR2 FYNNEI. CDR3 nucleotides: TGTGCCAGCGGACCCGAGGGGTTAGGAGTCAAAAACATTCAGTACTTC. Translated, it gives CASGPEGLGVKNIQYF. The full variable domain, its missing parts supplied by reference TRBV2 and TRBJ2-4, is EPEVTQTPSHQVTQMGQEVILRCVPISNHLYFYWYRQILGQKVEFLVSFYNNEISEKSEIFDDQFSVERPDGSNFTLKIRSTKLEDSAMYFCASGPEGLGVKNIQYFGAGTRLSVL.

The CDR3 coding sequence is TGTGCCATCAGTGGGGCAGGGGGGTCCTACGAGCAGTACTTC. This sequence encodes CAISGAGGSYEQYF. The rearrangement uses TRBV10-3 and TRBJ2-7, with TRBD1 as a possible D gene (7 bases). CDR3 length: 14 residues. From germline, CDR1 is ENHRY and CDR2 SYGVKD. V lost 4 bases to trimming and J lost 1 base, with 11 bases between them.

J is TRBJ2-7 and V is TRBV27; D might be TRBD1 (5 bases). The CDR3 has 13 residues. The germline gives CDR1 MNHEY, CDR2 SMNVEV (reference sequence). Trimming shortened V by 2 bases and J by 5 bases, and 10 bases separated the two germline ends. CDR3 nucleotide sequence: TGTGCCAGCAGTTTAGGCCCAGGGAACGAGCAGTACTTC. This encodes CASSLGPGNEQYF.

This sequence joins TRBV13 and TRBJ2-7; possible D gene TRBD2, 6 bases. This CDR3 contains 14 residues. V was clipped by 5 bases and J by 2 bases, with 13 bases between them. The germline CDR1 and CDR2 sequences are PRHDT and FYEKMQ (reference sequence). The CDR3 loop reads CASSLYSGTYEQYF. Written as DNA, the CDR3 is TGTGCCAGCAGCCTGTATAGCGGCACCTACGAGCAGTACTTC.

The chain carries TRBV28 and TRBJ1-1; D call uncertain. Germline V gene data show CDR1 as MDHEN and CDR2 as SYDVKM. Trimming took 5 bases from V and 0 from J, leaving 7 bases between them. The CDR3 is made up of 13 amino acids. The CDR3, as DNA: TGTGCCAGCAGTCCCCAGGTGAACACTGAAGCTTTCTTT. Amino acid sequence: CASSPQVNTEAFF. Looking up the rest from reference TRBV28 and TRBJ1-1 gives the full variable domain: DVKVTQSSRYLVKRTGEKVFLECVQDMDHENMFWYRQDPGLGLRLIYFSYDVKMKEKGDIPEGYSVSREKKERFSLILESASTNQTSMYLCASSPQVNTEAFFGQGTRLTVV.

This chain joins TRBV19 and TRBJ1-2, with unresolved D. This CDR3 is built from 14 residues. V was cut by 5 bases and J by 5 bases, with 15 bases left in between. Germline CDR1 reads LNHDA; CDR2 reads SQIVND (reference sequence). CDR3 residues: CASSLLQPAYGYTF. DNA of the CDR3: TGTGCCAGTAGTTTGTTACAGCCAGCGTATGGCTACACCTTC. The variable domain in full, completed from reference TRBV19 and TRBJ1-2, reads DGGITQSPKYLFRKEGQNVTLSCEQNLNHDAMYWYRQDPGQGLRLIYYSQIVNDFQKGDIAEGYSVSREKKESFPLTVTSAQKNPTAFYLCASSLLQPAYGYTFGSGTRLTVV.

This chain links TRBV10-3 with TRBJ1-5; D unclear. The CDR3 covers 14 residues. Germline lookup yields CDR1 ENHRY and CDR2 SYGVKD. V was clipped by 4 bases and J by 3 bases, with 10 bases between them. CDR3 bases: TGTGCCATCAGTGGCGGCACAAACAATCAGCCCCAGCATTTT. Residues: CAISGGTNNQPQHF.

The genes are TRBV4-1 and TRBJ2-4, with 7 positions matching TRBD1. Germline assignment: CDR1 MGHRA and CDR2 YSYEKL. The CDR3 contains 14 residues. The J segment lost 8 bases and the V segment lost 2 bases, leaving 6 bases of the junction unmatched. The CDR3 sequence: CASSQIRQGDIQYF. CDR3 in DNA: TGCGCCAGCAGCCAAATACGCCAGGGGGACATTCAGTACTTC.

J is TRBJ1-1 and V is TRBV11-2, with 7 bases that match TRBD1. The CDR3 has 16 residues. The germline V gene has CDR1 SGHAT and CDR2 FQNNGV. Unmatched junction bases numbered 11, after V lost 6 bases and J lost 1 base. CDR3 nucleotides: TGTGCCAGCAGTCTAGGGGGGACAGTCAGGAACACTGAAGCTTTCTTT. It yields the protein CASSLGGTVRNTEAFF.

The chain is built from TRBV20-1 and TRBJ2-7, with D tentatively TRBD1 (6 bases). The CDR3 spans 14 residues. The germline V gene encodes CDR1 DFQATT and CDR2 SNEGSKA (reference sequence). The V and J ends lost 3 bases and 0 bases respectively, with 12 bases between them. CDR3 DNA: TGCAGTGCTAGTTGGCAGGGGAGCTCCTACGAGCAGTACTTC. It is translated as CSASWQGSSYEQYF.

The CDR3 reads CASKETGNSGNTIYF. As DNA, the CDR3 is TGTGCCAGCAAGGAGACAGGGAACTCTGGAAACACCATATATTTT. V is TRBV2 and J is TRBJ1-3; 7 bases line up with TRBD1. The CDR3 extends over 15 amino acids. The V gene end was trimmed by 7 bases and the J gene end by 0 bases; junction bases not matched to a gene: 6. Germline V gene sequence: CDR1 SNHLY, CDR2 FYNNEI. Together with reference TRBV2 and TRBJ1-3, the CDR3 gives the full variable domain: EPEVTQTPSHQVTQMGQEVILRCVPISNHLYFYWYRQILGQKVEFLVSFYNNEISEKSEIFDDQFSVERPDGSNFTLKIRSTKLEDSAMYFCASKETGNSGNTIYFGEGSWLTVV.

This clone was observed once. The chain couples TRBV2 to TRBJ2-1; TRBD1 matches 8 bases. Germline assignment: CDR1 SNHLY and CDR2 FYNNEI. With 8 bases clipped from V and 7 bases from J, the junction kept 13 bases outside the gene matches. The CDR3 has 15 amino acids. Written as DNA, the CDR3 is TGTGCCAGCCGGAACCGGGACAGGCCCTGGAATGAGCAGTTCTTC. As protein: CASRNRDRPWNEQFF.

The chain carries TRBV5-4 and TRBJ2-5, with TRBD2 as a possible D gene (6 bases). This CDR3 spans 14 amino acids. The germline gives CDR1 SGHNT, CDR2 YYREEE (reference sequence). Trimming removed 2 bases from V and 1 base from J, with 9 bases in between. The CDR3 sequence: CASSLVTSQETQYF. Written as DNA, the CDR3 is TGTGCCAGCAGCTTAGTGACTAGCCAAGAGACCCAGTACTTC.

The chain has TRBV9 and TRBJ1-1; TRBD1 aligns across 8 bases. V dropped 2 bases and J dropped 2; count of bases not matched to a gene: 2. The germline CDR1 and CDR2 sequences are SGDLS and YYNGEE. CDR3 length equals 14 residues. Here the CDR3 reads CASSVTGANTEAFF. The CDR3 DNA reads as TGTGCCAGCAGCGTGACAGGGGCAAACACTGAAGCTTTCTTT.

The rearrangement uses TRBV18 and TRBJ2-5; no definite D call. The CDR3 contains 14 residues. Trimming took 3 bases from V and 1 from J, leaving 9 bases between them. Germline CDR1 and CDR2: KGHSH and LQKENI. CDR3 DNA: TGTGCCAGCTCACCTTATAGCTTCCAAGAGACCCAGTACTTC. Its protein is CASSPYSFQETQYF.

The chain recombines TRBV4-3 with TRBJ2-1; a possible D gene is TRBD2 (5 bases). The CDR3 sequence is 17 residues long. CDR1 is LGHNA and CDR2 is YSLEER in the germline V gene. Trimming stripped 1 base from V and 1 base from J, with 14 bases between. CDR3 sequence: CASSQARGGLSYNEQFF. DNA for the CDR3: TGCGCCAGCAGCCAAGCCCGTGGCGGGCTTTCCTACAATGAGCAGTTCTTC.

The V gene is TRBV5-3, the J gene TRBJ1-3; no clear D gene. TRBV5-3 is assigned to the ORF class and has an uncertain function. CDR3 length: 14 amino acids. V gave up 1 base and J gave up 8 bases, with 13 bases separating them. The chain's CDR3 is CARSLCRRGDTIYF. The CDR3 DNA sequence: TGTGCCAGAAGCTTGTGTCGGCGCGGTGACACCATATATTTT.